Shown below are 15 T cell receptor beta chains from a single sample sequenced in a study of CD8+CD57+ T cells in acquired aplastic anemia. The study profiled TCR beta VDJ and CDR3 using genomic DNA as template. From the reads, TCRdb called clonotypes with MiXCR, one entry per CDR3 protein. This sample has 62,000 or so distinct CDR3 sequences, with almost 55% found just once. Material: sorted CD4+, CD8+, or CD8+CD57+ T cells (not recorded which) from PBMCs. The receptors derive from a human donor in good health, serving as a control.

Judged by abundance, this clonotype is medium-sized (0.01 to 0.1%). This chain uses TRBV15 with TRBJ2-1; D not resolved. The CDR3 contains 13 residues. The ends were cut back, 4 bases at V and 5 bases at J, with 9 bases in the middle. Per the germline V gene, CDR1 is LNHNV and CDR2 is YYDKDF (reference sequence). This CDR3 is CATSIRPDNEQFF. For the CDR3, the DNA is TGTGCCACCAGCATAAGACCTGACAATGAGCAGTTCTTC.

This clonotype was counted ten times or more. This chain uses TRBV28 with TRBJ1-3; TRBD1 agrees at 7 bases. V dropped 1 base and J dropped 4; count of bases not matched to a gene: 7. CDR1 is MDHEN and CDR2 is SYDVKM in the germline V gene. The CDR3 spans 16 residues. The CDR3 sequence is CASSLYGTVSGNTIYF. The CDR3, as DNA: TGTGCCAGCAGTTTATACGGGACAGTTTCGGGAAACACCATATATTTT.

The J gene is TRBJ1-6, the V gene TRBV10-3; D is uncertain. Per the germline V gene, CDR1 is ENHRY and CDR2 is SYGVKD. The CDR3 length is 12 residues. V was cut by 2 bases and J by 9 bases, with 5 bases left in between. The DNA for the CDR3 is TGTGCCATCAGTGAGGCCGGTTCACCCCTCCACTTT. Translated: CAISEAGSPLHF.

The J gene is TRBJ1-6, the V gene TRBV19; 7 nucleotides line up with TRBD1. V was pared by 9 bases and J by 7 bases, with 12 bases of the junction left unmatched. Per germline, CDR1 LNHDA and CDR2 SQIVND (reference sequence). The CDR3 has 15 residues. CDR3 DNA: TGTGCCAGCCAAAAATCAGGGACAGCAAATTCACCCCTCCACTTT. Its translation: CASQKSGTANSPLHF.

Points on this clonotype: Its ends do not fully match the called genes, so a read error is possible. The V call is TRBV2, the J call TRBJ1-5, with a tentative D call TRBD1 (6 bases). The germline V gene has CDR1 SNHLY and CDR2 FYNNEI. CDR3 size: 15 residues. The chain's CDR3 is CASSLWTDSNQPQHF. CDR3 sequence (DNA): TGTGCTAGCAGCCTGTGGACAGATAGCAATCAGCCCCAGCATTTT.

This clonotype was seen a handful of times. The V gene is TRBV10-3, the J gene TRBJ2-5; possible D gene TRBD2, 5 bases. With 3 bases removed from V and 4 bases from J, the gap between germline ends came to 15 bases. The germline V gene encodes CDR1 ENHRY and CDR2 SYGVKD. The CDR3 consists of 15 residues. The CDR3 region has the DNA TGTGCCATCAGTGATGCGGCGAGGGCCCGAGAGACCCAGTACTTC. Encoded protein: CAISDAARARETQYF.

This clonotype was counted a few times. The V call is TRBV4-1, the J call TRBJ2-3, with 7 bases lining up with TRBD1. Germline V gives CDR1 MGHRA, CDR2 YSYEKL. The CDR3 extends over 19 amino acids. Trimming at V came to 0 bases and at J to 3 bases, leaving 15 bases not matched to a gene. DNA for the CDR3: TGCGCCAGCAGCCAAGATCCCCCAATTCGACAGGGCCAAACAGATACGCAGTATTTT. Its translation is CASSQDPPIRQGQTDTQYF.

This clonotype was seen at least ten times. The CDR3 is CAWSQGQGFDEQYF. The CDR3, as DNA: TGTGCCTGGAGCCAGGGACAGGGGTTCGACGAGCAGTACTTC. V is TRBV30 and J is TRBJ2-7; 10 bases are a match to TRBD1. This CDR3 spans 14 amino acids. J lost 5 bases, V lost 3 bases, and 7 bases had no gene match. Germline V gene data show CDR1 as GTSNPN and CDR2 as SVGIG (reference sequence).

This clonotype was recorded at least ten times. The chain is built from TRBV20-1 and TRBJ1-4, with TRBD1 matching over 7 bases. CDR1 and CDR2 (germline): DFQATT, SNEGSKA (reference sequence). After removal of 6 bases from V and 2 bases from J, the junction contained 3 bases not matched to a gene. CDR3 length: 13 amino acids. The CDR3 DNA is TGCAGTGCAACAGGGGCGACTAATGAAAAACTGTTTTTT. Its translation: CSATGATNEKLFF.

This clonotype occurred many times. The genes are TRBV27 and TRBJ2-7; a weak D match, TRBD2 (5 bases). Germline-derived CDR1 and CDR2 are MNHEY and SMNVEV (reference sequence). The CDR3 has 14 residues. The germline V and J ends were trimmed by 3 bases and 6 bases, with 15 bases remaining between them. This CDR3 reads CASSFFSGGGEQYF. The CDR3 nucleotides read TGTGCCAGCAGTTTCTTCTCAGGCGGAGGCGAGCAGTACTTC.

CDR3 region: CASTPGQGNTEAFF. CDR3 coding DNA: TGTGCCAGTACCCCGGGGCAGGGGAACACTGAAGCTTTCTTT. This sequence joins TRBV19 and TRBJ1-1, with a tentative D call TRBD1 (5 bases). The CDR3 covers 14 residues. CDR1 is LNHDA, CDR2 SQIVND, per germline (reference sequence). Deletions cut 7 bases from V and 1 base from J, with 13 bases between. The full variable domain, its missing parts supplied by reference TRBV19 and TRBJ1-1, is DGGITQSPKYLFRKEGQNVTLSCEQNLNHDAMYWYRQDPGQGLRLIYYSQIVNDFQKGDIAEGYSVSREKKESFPLTVTSAQKNPTAFYLCASTPGQGNTEAFFGQGTRLTVV.

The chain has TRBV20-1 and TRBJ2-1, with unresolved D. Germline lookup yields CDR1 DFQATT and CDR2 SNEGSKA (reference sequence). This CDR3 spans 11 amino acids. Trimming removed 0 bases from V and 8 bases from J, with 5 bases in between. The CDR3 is CSARDGYEQFF. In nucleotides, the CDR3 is TGCAGTGCTAGAGACGGTTATGAGCAGTTCTTC.

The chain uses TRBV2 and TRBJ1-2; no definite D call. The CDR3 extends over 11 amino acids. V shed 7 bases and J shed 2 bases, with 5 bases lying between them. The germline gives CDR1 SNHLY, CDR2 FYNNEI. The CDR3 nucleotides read TGTGCCAGCATGGGGAACTATGGCTACACCTTC. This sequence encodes CASMGNYGYTF.

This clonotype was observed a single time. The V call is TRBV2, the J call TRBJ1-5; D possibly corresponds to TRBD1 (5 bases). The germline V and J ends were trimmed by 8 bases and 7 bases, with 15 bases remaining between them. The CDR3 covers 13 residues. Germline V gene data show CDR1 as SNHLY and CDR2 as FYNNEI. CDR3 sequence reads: CASGAGIRQPQHF. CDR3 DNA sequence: TGTGCCAGCGGGGCAGGGATCCGGCAGCCCCAGCATTTT.

CDR3 nucleotides: TGTGCCAGCAGCGGATTAGCGGGTAACACCGGGGAGCTGTTTTTT. It is translated as CASSGLAGNTGELFF. V gene TRBV9 combines with J gene TRBJ2-2; 7 nucleotides match TRBD2. CDR3 length equals 15 residues. Germline CDR1 is SGDLS and CDR2 is YYNGEE. Trimming took 3 bases from V and 2 from J; bases not matched to a gene: 4.